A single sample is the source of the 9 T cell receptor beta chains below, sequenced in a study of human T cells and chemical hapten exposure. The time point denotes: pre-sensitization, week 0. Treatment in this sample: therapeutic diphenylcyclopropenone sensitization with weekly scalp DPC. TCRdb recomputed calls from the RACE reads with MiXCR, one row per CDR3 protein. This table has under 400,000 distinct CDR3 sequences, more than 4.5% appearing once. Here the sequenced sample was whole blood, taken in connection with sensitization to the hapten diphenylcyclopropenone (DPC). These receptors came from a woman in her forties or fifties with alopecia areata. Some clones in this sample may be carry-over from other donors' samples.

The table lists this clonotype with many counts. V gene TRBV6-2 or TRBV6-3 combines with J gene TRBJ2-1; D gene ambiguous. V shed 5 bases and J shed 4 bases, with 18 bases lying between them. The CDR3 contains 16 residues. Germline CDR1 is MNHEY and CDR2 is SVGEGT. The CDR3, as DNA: TGTGCCAGCAGTACCACTTATCGTCGGGTGTACAATGAGCAGTTCTTC. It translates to CASSTTYRRVYNEQFF.

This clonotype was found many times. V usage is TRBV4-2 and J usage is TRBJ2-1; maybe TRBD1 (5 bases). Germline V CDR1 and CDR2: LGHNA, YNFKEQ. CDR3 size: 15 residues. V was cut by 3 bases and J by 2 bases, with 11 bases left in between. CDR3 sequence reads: CASSQEKGAYNEQFF. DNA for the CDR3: TGTGCCAGCAGCCAGGAGAAAGGGGCCTACAATGAGCAGTTCTTC.

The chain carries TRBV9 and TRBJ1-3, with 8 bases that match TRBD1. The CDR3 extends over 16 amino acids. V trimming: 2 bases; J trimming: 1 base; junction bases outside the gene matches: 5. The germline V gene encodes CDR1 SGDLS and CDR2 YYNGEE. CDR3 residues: CASSVQGARSGNTIYF. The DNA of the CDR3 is TGTGCCAGCAGCGTCCAGGGGGCGAGGTCTGGAAACACCATATATTTT.

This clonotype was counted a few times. Here the CDR3 reads CASSQELGGRTEAFF. CDR3 nucleotides: TGCGCCAGCAGCCAAGAACTGGGTGGCAGGACTGAAGCTTTCTTT. The rearrangement links TRBV4-1 to TRBJ1-1; D remains unclear. V lost 0 bases to trimming and J lost 5 bases, with 13 bases between them. The CDR3 spans 15 residues. CDR1 is MGHRA, CDR2 YSYEKL, per germline.

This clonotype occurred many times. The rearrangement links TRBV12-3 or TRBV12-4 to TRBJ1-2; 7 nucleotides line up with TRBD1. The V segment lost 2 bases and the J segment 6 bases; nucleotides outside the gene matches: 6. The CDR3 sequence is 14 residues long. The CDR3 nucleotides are TGTGCCAGCAGTTTATTACGACAGGGCCATGGCTACACCTTC. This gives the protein CASSLLRQGHGYTF.

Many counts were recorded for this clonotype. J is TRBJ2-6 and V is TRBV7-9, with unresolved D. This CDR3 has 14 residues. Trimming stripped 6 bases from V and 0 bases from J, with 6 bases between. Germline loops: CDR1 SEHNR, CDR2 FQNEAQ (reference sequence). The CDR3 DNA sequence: TGTGCCAGCAGGCATCTCTCTGGGGCCAACGTCCTGACTTTC. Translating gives CASRHLSGANVLTF. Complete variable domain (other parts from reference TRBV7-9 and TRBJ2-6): DTGVSQNPRHKITKRGQNVTFRCDPISEHNRLYWYRQTLGQGPEFLTYFQNEAQLEKSRLLSDRFSAERPKGSFSTLEIQRTEQGDSAMYLCASRHLSGANVLTFGAGSRLTVL.

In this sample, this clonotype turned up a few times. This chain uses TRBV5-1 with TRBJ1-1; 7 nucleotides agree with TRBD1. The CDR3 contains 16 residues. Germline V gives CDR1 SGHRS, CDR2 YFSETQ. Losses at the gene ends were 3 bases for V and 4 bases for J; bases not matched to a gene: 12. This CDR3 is CASSSTGKWGSTEAFF. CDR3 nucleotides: TGCGCCAGCAGCTCGACAGGGAAATGGGGAAGCACTGAAGCTTTCTTT.

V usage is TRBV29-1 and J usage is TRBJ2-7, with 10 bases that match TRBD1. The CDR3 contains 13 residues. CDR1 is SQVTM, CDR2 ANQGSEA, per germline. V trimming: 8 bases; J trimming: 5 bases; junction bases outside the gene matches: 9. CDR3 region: CSFRSGQGNEQYF. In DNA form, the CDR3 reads TGCAGCTTCCGTTCGGGACAGGGGAACGAGCAGTACTTC.

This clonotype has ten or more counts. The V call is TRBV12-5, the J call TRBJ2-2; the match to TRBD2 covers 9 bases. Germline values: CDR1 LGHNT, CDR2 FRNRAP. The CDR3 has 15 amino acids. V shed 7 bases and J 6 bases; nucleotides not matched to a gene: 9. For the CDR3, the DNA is TGTGCTAGTGCCTTACAGCGGGAGGAGTCCGGGGAGCTGTTTTTT. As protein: CASALQREESGELFF.